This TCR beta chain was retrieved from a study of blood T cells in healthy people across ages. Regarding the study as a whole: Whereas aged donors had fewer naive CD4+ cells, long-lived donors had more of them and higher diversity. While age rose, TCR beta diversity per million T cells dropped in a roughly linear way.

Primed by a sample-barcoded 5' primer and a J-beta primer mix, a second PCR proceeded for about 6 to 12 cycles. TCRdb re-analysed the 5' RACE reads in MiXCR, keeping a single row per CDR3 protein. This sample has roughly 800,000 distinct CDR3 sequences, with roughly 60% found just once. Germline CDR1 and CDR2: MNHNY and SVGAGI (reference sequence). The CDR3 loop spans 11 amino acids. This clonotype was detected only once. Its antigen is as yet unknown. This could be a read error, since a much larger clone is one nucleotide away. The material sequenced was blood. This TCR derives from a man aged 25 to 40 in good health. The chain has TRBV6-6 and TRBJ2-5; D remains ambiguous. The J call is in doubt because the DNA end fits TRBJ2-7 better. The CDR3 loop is CASTELDEQYF. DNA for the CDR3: TGTGCCAGCACCGAACTTGACGAGCAGTACTTC.